These 23 T cell receptor beta chains were sequenced from one sample in a study of breast tumors, draining lymph nodes, adjacent tissues listed by TCRdb under 2016. To prepare the library, multiplex PCR was applied. Sequencing relied on an Illumina HiSeq 2000. TCRdb took the public reads, trimmed them with fastp at Q25, ran MiXCR for clone calling and kept in-frame beta chains. Rows with one shared CDR3 protein collapse into an entry with the most common genes and DNA. This sample comprises over 150,000 distinct CDR3 sequences, approximately 33% of them detected only once. The ten largest clonotypes hold about 4% of the sample. The lymph node samples were taken from the axillary draining lymph nodes of breast cancer patients. The source material was axillary lymph node tissue. Receptor source: a female donor with breast cancer. Some clones in this sample may be carry-over from other donors' samples.

V is TRBV6-4 and J is TRBJ1-3, with 9 bases identical to TRBD1. The CDR3 runs 17 residues. V was clipped by 2 bases and J by 14 bases; unmatched bases: 19. Germline V gene lookup returns CDR1 MRHNA and CDR2 SNTAGT. CDR3 nucleotides: TGTGCCAGCAGTGACGGTTTAGGACAGGGGCACAGATACGCAGTATATTTT. Translation: CASSDGLGQGHRYAVYF.

This clonotype was seen at least ten times. V and J are TRBV5-4 and TRBJ2-1; TRBD2 matches 10 bases. Germline CDR1 SGHNT, CDR2 YYREEE (reference sequence). The CDR3 runs 16 residues. V lost 0 bases, J lost 3 bases, and 3 bases stayed unmatched. The CDR3 reads CASSLASGRVYNEQFF. In DNA form, the CDR3 reads TGTGCCAGCAGCTTGGCCAGCGGGAGGGTCTACAATGAGCAGTTCTTC.

This clonotype has at least ten counts. The chain combines TRBV6-1 with TRBJ1-4; D is unresolved. The germline V gene encodes CDR1 MNHNS and CDR2 SASEGT. The CDR3 is made up of 13 amino acids. Trimming pared 4 bases from V and 8 bases from J, leaving 11 bases between. The DNA for the CDR3 is TGTGCCAGCAGTGGGAGGGTAGGAGAAAAACTGTTTTTT. Translated, it gives CASSGRVGEKLFF.

This clonotype was found many times. This chain uses TRBV9 with TRBJ1-3; D is uncertain. Germline V gene sequence: CDR1 SGDLS, CDR2 YYNGEE. Trimming shortened V by 4 bases and J by 4 bases, and 9 bases separated the two germline ends. The CDR3 contains 13 residues. CDR3 bases: TGTGCCAGCAGCCCCCCGGACGGAAACACCATATATTTT. It is translated as CASSPPDGNTIYF.

The sample holds many counts of this clonotype. V gene TRBV6-6 combines with J gene TRBJ2-7; no firm D call. The V and J ends lost 7 bases and 0 bases respectively, with 13 bases between them. CDR3 length: 14 amino acids. CDR1 and CDR2 from the germline V gene are MNHNY and SVGAGI (reference sequence). The CDR3 DNA sequence: TGTGCCAGCACCAACGGGCAGAACTCCTACGAGCAGTACTTC. Translation: CASTNGQNSYEQYF.

This clonotype was recorded at least ten times. The chain has TRBV7-2 and TRBJ2-5; perhaps TRBD1 as D (6 bases). Germline V gives CDR1 SGHTA, CDR2 FQGNSA. Deletions cut 1 base from V and 5 bases from J, with 11 bases between. CDR3 length: 14 residues. CDR3 in amino acids: CASSLEGERETQYF. In nucleotides, the CDR3 is TGTGCCAGCAGCTTAGAGGGGGAAAGGGAGACCCAGTACTTC.

This clonotype was counted only a few times. This chain connects TRBV28 to TRBJ1-5; D uncertain. Trimming stripped 7 bases from V and 6 bases from J, with 13 bases between. Per the germline V gene, CDR1 is MDHEN and CDR2 is SYDVKM. The CDR3 has 13 residues. CDR3 nucleotide sequence: TGTGCCAGCATTTCTGGGTTCCGTCAGCCCCAGCATTTT. Translating it yields CASISGFRQPQHF.

The chain is built from TRBV2 and TRBJ1-4; D remains unclear. This CDR3 has 14 amino acids. Deletions cut 0 bases from V and 6 bases from J, with 8 bases between. Germline CDR1 is SNHLY and CDR2 is FYNNEI. The CDR3, as DNA: TGTGCCAGCAGTGAAGCGATTGGGGATGAAAAACTGTTTTTT. Protein product: CASSEAIGDEKLFF.

This clonotype turned up a few times. The CDR3 protein is CASRHSGGSYNEQFF. For the CDR3, the DNA is TGTGCCAGCAGGCATAGCGGGGGGTCTTACAATGAGCAGTTCTTC. The gene calls are TRBV27 and TRBJ2-1, with 10 bases matching TRBD2. The CDR3 is 15 amino acids. The germline V gene has CDR1 MNHEY and CDR2 SMNVEV (reference sequence). V shed 6 bases and J 4 bases; nucleotides not matched to a gene: 6.

This clonotype was recorded at least ten times. This chain uses TRBV7-3 with TRBJ1-2, with D tentatively TRBD1 (5 bases). Germline CDR1 SGHTA, CDR2 FQGTGA. Trimming pared 5 bases from V and 2 bases from J, leaving 15 bases between. The CDR3 extends over 15 amino acids. The chain's CDR3 is CASSRPGGGNYGYTF. CDR3 sequence (DNA): TGTGCCAGCAGCCGCCCTGGGGGTGGGAACTATGGCTACACCTTC.

The chain has TRBV2 and TRBJ1-5; D uncertain. The CDR3 has 15 residues. The germline CDR1 and CDR2 sequences are SNHLY and FYNNEI. V shed 4 bases and J shed 0 bases, with 10 bases lying between them. The DNA for the CDR3 is TGTGCCAGCAGTGTTATGGATTATAGCAATCAGCCCCAGCATTTT. The encoded protein is CASSVMDYSNQPQHF.

The chain couples TRBV27 to TRBJ2-7, with D perhaps matching TRBD1 (6 bases). The CDR3 totals 16 residues. V lost 9 bases, J lost 6 bases, and 27 bases lay in between. CDR1 and CDR2 from the germline V gene are MNHEY and SMNVEV (reference sequence). CDR3: CASQPQYLNRVAEQYF. The CDR3 DNA sequence: TGTGCCAGTCAGCCCCAATATTTGAACAGGGTCGCCGAGCAGTACTTC.

Many counts were recorded for this clonotype. This sequence joins TRBV11-2 and TRBJ2-5, with 9 nucleotides matching TRBD2. Per the germline V gene, CDR1 is SGHAT and CDR2 is FQNNGV. This CDR3 contains 19 residues. The ends lost 4 bases at V and 1 base at J; junction bases unmatched: 16. CDR3 in DNA: TGTGCCAGCAGCTCGAAGATTCCTTTCTCGCGGGGGGGCCAAGAGACCCAGTACTTC. Translation gives CASSSKIPFSRGGQETQYF.

This clonotype has only a few counts. No conserved phenylalanine or tryptophan ends this CDR3, so it is likely a read error. The V gene is TRBV7-9, the J gene TRBJ2-5; D gene ambiguous. Deletions cut 2 bases from V and 5 bases from J, with 12 bases between. This CDR3 contains 14 residues. Germline loops: CDR1 SEHNR, CDR2 FQNEAQ (reference sequence). The CDR3 DNA reads TGTGCCAGCAGCTTAACGTTACGTAGGGAGACCCAGTACCTC. Encoded protein: CASSLTLRRETQYL.

The chain carries TRBV15 and TRBJ2-3; D not resolved. This CDR3 contains 13 residues. Trimming pared 2 bases from V and 11 bases from J, leaving 14 bases between. CDR1 and CDR2 (germline): LNHNV, YYDKDF (reference sequence). CDR3 residues: CATSRLVFDEQYF. The CDR3 bases are TGTGCCACCAGCAGACTAGTTTTCGATGAGCAGTATTTT.

The table lists this clonotype with many counts. The chain couples TRBV19 to TRBJ1-1; D is ambiguous. Trimming took 5 bases from V and 11 from J, leaving 18 bases between them. Germline-derived CDR1 and CDR2 are LNHDA and SQIVND (reference sequence). The CDR3 sequence is 13 residues long. The CDR3 nucleotides are TGTGCCAGTAGTGGTAGGGAAGGCCGGAGGGCTTTCTTT. Its protein product is CASSGREGRRAFF. The full variable domain, rest sourced from reference TRBV19 and TRBJ1-1, is DGGITQSPKYLFRKEGQNVTLSCEQNLNHDAMYWYRQDPGQGLRLIYYSQIVNDFQKGDIAEGYSVSREKKESFPLTVTSAQKNPTAFYLCASSGREGRRAFFGQGTRLTVV.

This clonotype came up a few times. This sequence may be a read error, since a much larger clone differs from it by one base. The chain joins TRBV20-1 to TRBJ2-1; the match to TRBD2 covers 9 bases. Germline loops: CDR1 DFQATT, CDR2 SNEGSKA (reference sequence). This CDR3 region has 15 residues. The V gene end was trimmed by 5 bases and the J gene end by 8 bases; junction bases not matched to a gene: 13. The CDR3 loop reads CSAGERLAGSDEQFF. The CDR3 nucleotides read TGCAGTGCTGGGGAAAGGCTAGCGGGGTCAGATGAGCAGTTCTTC.

This clonotype was detected many times. V and J are TRBV20-1 and TRBJ2-4; possibly TRBD1 for D (6 bases). Germline values: CDR1 DFQATT, CDR2 SNEGSKA (reference sequence). This CDR3 has 14 residues. Trimming cost V 3 bases and J 4 bases, with 13 bases left between them. In DNA, the CDR3 is TGCAGTGCTAGCACTGGGACAACAAAAAACATTCAGTACTTC. This translates into CSASTGTTKNIQYF.

This clonotype was seen repeatedly, ten times or more. The V gene is TRBV29-1, the J gene TRBJ1-2, with 7 nucleotides matching TRBD1. Germline V gene lookup returns CDR1 SQVTM and CDR2 ANQGSEA. The CDR3 has 14 residues. V shed 7 bases, J shed 0 bases, and the junction held 8 bases outside the gene matches. Here the CDR3 DNA reads TGCAGCGCTGGCCCGGACAGGTCTAACTATGGCTACACCTTC. It translates to CSAGPDRSNYGYTF.

With regard to this clonotype: As the CDR3 is not closed by the conserved phenylalanine or tryptophan, this likely results from a read error. The DNA is omitted, as the CDR3 cannot be located on it reliably, and the CDR3 follows TCRdb's listing. The chain links TRBV25-1 to TRBJ1-2; whether TRBD1, the table's D call, matches the DNA was not checked. Germline V gene data show CDR1 as MGHDK and CDR2 as SYGVNS. The CDR3 is made up of 15 amino acids, end residues included. The CDR3 spells CASSEFGGVRRGCTL.

V is TRBV5-1 and J is TRBJ2-1, with 8 positions matching TRBD2. V lost 1 base to trimming and J lost 0 bases; unmatched junction nucleotides: 3. The CDR3 has 16 amino acids. The germline V gene encodes CDR1 SGHRS and CDR2 YFSETQ. CDR3 in DNA: TGCGCCAGCAGCTTGTTTCGGGGGGGCTCCTACAATGAGCAGTTCTTC. Amino acid sequence: CASSLFRGGSYNEQFF.

The CDR3, as DNA: TGTGCCAGCAGGGTAGGTGTCGTGAGCGGTGAAAAACTGTTTTTT. It encodes CASRVGVVSGEKLFF. The chain combines TRBV6-6 with TRBJ1-4, with D unclear. Germline V gene lookup returns CDR1 MNHNY and CDR2 SVGAGI (reference sequence). CDR3 length: 15 residues. With 6 bases removed from V and 7 bases from J, the gap between germline ends came to 18 bases.

This clonotype was found once. The chain links TRBV5-4 to TRBJ1-4; 7 positions agree with TRBD1. CDR1 is SGHNT and CDR2 is YYREEE in the germline V gene (reference sequence). There are 13 residues in the CDR3. Trimming removed 7 bases from V and 6 bases from J; junction bases left unmatched: 6. CDR3 in amino acids: CASRRQGDEKLFF. CDR3 DNA: TGTGCCAGCCGCCGACAGGGAGATGAAAAACTGTTTTTT. The full variable domain, in which reference TRBV5-4 and TRBJ1-4 provide the parts outside the CDR3, is ETGVTQSPTHLIKTRGQQVTLRCSSQSGHNTVSWYQQALGQGPQFIFQYYREEENGRGNFPPRFSGLQFPNYSSELNVNALELDDSALYLCASRRQGDEKLFFGSGTQLSVL.